These 22 T cell receptor beta chains were all obtained from the same sample, sequenced in a study of T cell clonality in common variable immunodeficiency. Overall study findings and caveats: Common variable immunodeficiency TCR beta sequences reportedly had fewer deletions and N-nucleotide insertions.

Sequencing was performed with immunoSEQ multiplex PCR; in TCRdb, only in-frame clones are kept and a portion is missing. The repertoire has about 34,000 clones, none seen only once; the ten largest take 6% to 8%. No antigen has been identified for these receptors. The source material was peripheral blood mononuclear cells. These receptors all come from a human donor with common variable immunodeficiency.

This clone was found many times. Read sequence stops 3 residues before the CDR3 end, and the germline J gene provides the missing end. This sequence joins TRBV7-2 and TRBJ2-3; D ambiguous. CDR3 length equals 14 residues. Trimming shortened V by 1 base and J by 0 bases, and 5 bases separated the two germline ends. Germline V lookup: CDR1 SGHTA, CDR2 FQGNSA. The DNA read from the CDR3 is TGTGCCAGCAGCTTAGGACACAGCACAGATACG. Translating gives CASSLGHSTDT. The entire CDR3 is CASSLGHSTDTQYF.

About this clone: The junction and the germline gene differ at one end; a read error may be behind it. The CDR3 end is not reached by the read, which stops 3 residues before it; the germline J gene fills it in. The V gene is TRBV7-9, the J gene TRBJ1-1; D uncertain. From germline, CDR1 is SEHNR and CDR2 FQNEAQ (reference sequence). This CDR3 contains 12 residues. CDR3 loop: CSSSFSVAEAFF. The CDR3 DNA, read in part, is TGTTCCAGCAGCTTTTCCGTCGCTGAA.

This clone has a count of ten or more. Read sequence stops 3 residues before the CDR3 end, and the germline J gene provides the missing end. V and J are TRBV5-1 and TRBJ1-1, with a tentative D call TRBD1 (6 bases). CDR3 length: 13 residues. Germline CDR1 reads SGHRS; CDR2 reads YFSETQ. CDR3 bases read: TGCGCCAGCAGCTTGGCCATTGGACAGCAA. This sequence encodes CASSLAIGQQ. The whole CDR3 protein reads CASSLAIGQQAFF.

Note on this clone: This could be a read error, since a much larger clone is one nucleotide away. The CDR3 end falls 3 residues outside the read, so it is completed with the germline J gene. This chain joins TRBV7-2 and TRBJ2-3; no clear D gene. Trimming removed 5 bases from V and 6 bases from J, with 9 bases in between. The CDR3 spans 12 residues. CDR1 and CDR2 (germline): SGHTA, FQGNSA. The CDR3 region is CASSVGRDTQYF. The CDR3 bases that were read are TGTGCCAGCAGCGTAGGTCGGGATACG.

This clone was detected a few times. The read gets to within 3 residues of the CDR3 end, and the germline J gene fills in the rest. This sequence joins TRBV20-1 and TRBJ2-1, with 14 bases aligning to TRBD2. Germline V lookup: CDR1 DFQATT, CDR2 SNEGSKA (reference sequence). The CDR3 covers 16 residues. V gave up 3 bases and J gave up 7 bases; unmatched junction bases: 8. CDR3 DNA (partial): TGCAGTGCTAGGGTAGGGACTAGCGGGAGAAGGAATGAG. It codes for CSARVGTSGRRNE. The complete CDR3 reads CSARVGTSGRRNEQFF.

This clone has a count of ten or more. The CDR3 end is not reached by the read, which stops 3 residues before it; the germline J gene fills it in. The gene calls are TRBV27 and TRBJ2-1; the match to TRBD2 covers 9 bases. Per the germline V gene, CDR1 is MNHEY and CDR2 is SMNVEV (reference sequence). The CDR3 spans 16 residues. V lost 6 bases and J lost 4; bases outside the gene matches: 10. The CDR3 DNA, read in part, is TGTGCCAGCAGCTCCAGATGGACTAGCGCTTACAATGAG. Translating it yields CASSSRWTSAYNE. The full CDR3 protein reads CASSSRWTSAYNEQFF.

This clone was seen a handful of times. The CDR3 is CASTLLAGGYNEQFF. CDR3 DNA, as far as it was read: TGTGCCAGCACCCTTTTAGCGGGAGGCTACAATGAG. J is TRBJ2-1 and V is TRBV2; 10 bases are a match to TRBD2. The read ends 3 residues early relative to the CDR3; the germline J gene fills the gap. The CDR3 sequence is 15 residues long. Germline loops: CDR1 SNHLY, CDR2 FYNNEI. The V gene end was trimmed by 7 bases and the J gene end by 3 bases; junction bases not matched to a gene: 6.

This clone was observed at least ten times. From the germline J gene comes the end of the CDR3, since the read stops 3 residues before it. The chain uses TRBV28 and TRBJ1-5, with D possibly matching TRBD1 (5 bases). Germline-derived CDR1 and CDR2 are MDHEN and SYDVKM. V was cut by 2 bases and J by 7 bases, with 9 bases left in between. The CDR3 runs to 13 residues. CDR3 DNA (partial): TGTGCCAGCAGTTTAAGCAGGGCCCAGCCC. Encoded protein: CASSLSRAQP. The whole CDR3 region reads CASSLSRAQPQHF.

This clone was observed at least ten times. CDR3 in amino acids: CASSPPVLAGGPYDTGELFF. CDR3 DNA, as far as it was read: TGTGCCAGCTCACCACCGGTACTAGCGGGAGGGCCTTACGACACCGGGGAG. The chain has TRBV18 and TRBJ2-2; 13 bases are shared with TRBD2. The CDR3 end falls 3 residues outside the read, so it is completed with the germline J gene. J was trimmed by 3 bases and V by 0 bases; bases with no gene match: 10. The CDR3 consists of 20 residues. Per the germline V gene, CDR1 is KGHSH and CDR2 is LQKENI.

On this clone: With the read ending 3 residues before the CDR3 end, the germline J gene is used to fill in that end. J is TRBJ2-1 and V is TRBV7-8, with D perhaps matching TRBD2 (5 bases). V was pared by 7 bases and J by 1 base, with 11 bases between. The germline V gene encodes CDR1 SGHVS and CDR2 FQNEAQ. The CDR3 spans 14 residues. The sequenced CDR3 bases are TGTGCCAGCAAACAGCGGAGTTCCTACAATGAG. Amino acid sequence: CASKQRSSYNE. Given in full, the CDR3 is CASKQRSSYNEQFF.

This clone was seen a few times. The read finishes 3 residues shy of the CDR3 end, and the germline J gene is used to complete it. The chain joins TRBV7-2 to TRBJ2-7; possible D gene TRBD1, 5 bases. V was shortened by 3 bases and J by 0 bases, with 9 bases between the two germline ends. The CDR3 spans 14 residues. Germline CDR1 reads SGHTA; CDR2 reads FQGNSA. The CDR3 spells CASSFGHTSYEQYF. The sequenced part of the CDR3 DNA is TGTGCCAGCAGCTTCGGACATACCTCCTACGAG.

This clone was recorded at least ten times. The read halts 3 residues ahead of the CDR3 end, with the missing end drawn from the germline J gene. The chain joins TRBV7-3 to TRBJ2-3, with TRBD2 matching 9 bases. Germline CDR1 SGHTA, CDR2 FQGTGA. V shed 4 bases and J 5 bases; nucleotides not matched to a gene: 7. The CDR3 covers 15 residues. The CDR3 region is CASSSSGKGKDTQYF. The DNA read from the CDR3 is TGTGCCAGCAGCTCTAGCGGGAAAGGGAAAGATACG.

In this sample, this clone turned up many times. The read falls 3 residues short of the CDR3 end, and the missing part is taken from the germline J gene. The rearrangement uses TRBV7-3 and TRBJ2-3, with a tentative D call TRBD1 (5 bases). Germline CDR1 reads SGHTA; CDR2 reads FQGTGA. V was pared by 1 base and J by 2 bases, with 7 bases between. This CDR3 is 14 amino acids long. The DNA read from the CDR3 is TGTGCCAGCAGCTTAAAGGGGCTCACAGATACG. It yields the protein CASSLKGLTDT. In full, the CDR3 reads CASSLKGLTDTQYF. Full variable domain (outside the CDR3, taken from reference TRBV7-3 and TRBJ2-3): GAGVSQTPSNKVTEKGKYVELRCDPISGHTALYWYRQSLGQGPEFLIYFQGTGAADDSGLPNDRFFAVRPEGSVSTLKIQRTERGDSAVYLCASSLKGLTDTQYFGPGTRLTVL.

This clone has a count of ten or more. The read is 3 residues too short to cover the CDR3 end, so that end is filled in from the germline J gene. The chain carries TRBV27 and TRBJ1-2; no firm D call. The germline gives CDR1 MNHEY, CDR2 SMNVEV (reference sequence). The CDR3 runs to 13 residues. The CDR3 sequence: CASSLIGGQIYTF. Incomplete CDR3 DNA: TGTGCCAGCAGTTTAATCGGAGGGCAGATC.

This clone was observed at least ten times. Read sequence stops 3 residues before the CDR3 end, and the germline J gene provides the missing end. The V and J genes are TRBV18 and TRBJ2-1, with D uncertain. This CDR3 is built from 13 residues. V lost 2 bases, J lost 4 bases, and 6 bases lay in between. Germline CDR1 KGHSH, CDR2 LQKENI. The sequenced CDR3 bases are TGTGCCAGCTCACCAGGGCAGTACAATGAG. Translated: CASSPGQYNE. The CDR3 in full is CASSPGQYNEQFF. The variable domain in full, with the rest retrieved from reference TRBV18 and TRBJ2-1, is NAGVMQNPRHLVRRRGQEARLRCSPMKGHSHVYWYRQLPEEGLKFMVYLQKENIIDESGMPKERFSAEFPKEGPSILRIQQVVRGDSAAYFCASSPGQYNEQFFGPGTRLTVL.

As for this clone: The read ends 3 residues early relative to the CDR3; the germline J gene fills the gap. The chain has TRBV7-2 and TRBJ2-2; 11 bases match TRBD2. The germline V gene has CDR1 SGHTA and CDR2 FQGNSA. The CDR3 length is 14 residues. V shed 6 bases and J 4 bases; nucleotides not matched to a gene: 1. Incomplete CDR3 DNA: TGTGCCAGCAGTGGACTAGCGGGCACCGGGGAG. It codes for CASSGLAGTGE. The whole CDR3 sequence reads CASSGLAGTGELFF.

This clone was picked up a small number of times. The CDR3 extends 3 residues past the end of the read, so its final part is completed from the germline J gene. The chain combines TRBV18 with TRBJ2-1, with 9 bases aligning to TRBD2. Looked up from germline, CDR1 is KGHSH and CDR2 is LQKENI. There are 15 residues in the CDR3. Unmatched junction bases numbered 5, after V lost 6 bases and J lost 2 bases. This CDR3 is CASSRSGSPYNEQFF. Incomplete CDR3 DNA: TGTGCCAGCTCCCGTAGCGGGAGCCCCTACAATGAG.

This clone came up a few times. The CDR3 end falls 3 residues outside the read, so it is completed with the germline J gene. V gene TRBV7-9 combines with J gene TRBJ2-7; D perhaps matches TRBD1 (6 bases). This CDR3 region has 15 residues. Germline V CDR1 and CDR2: SEHNR, FQNEAQ (reference sequence). V was pared by 5 bases and J by 5 bases, with 19 bases between. The CDR3 region is CASSLPGTGKDEQYF. The part of the CDR3 DNA that was read is TGTGCCAGCAGCCTCCCCGGAACAGGGAAGGACGAG.

This clone was recorded a few times. The read terminates 3 residues before the CDR3 end, so the remaining end is supplied by the germline J gene. The J gene is TRBJ1-2, the V gene TRBV19, with unresolved D. CDR1 is LNHDA, CDR2 SQIVND, per germline (reference sequence). There are 14 residues in the CDR3. V was clipped by 4 bases and J by 7 bases, with 16 bases between them. This CDR3 is CASSTQSGSGGYTF. Incomplete CDR3 DNA: TGTGCCAGTAGTACCCAGAGCGGCTCAGGTGGC. The full variable domain, with the rest looked up from reference TRBV19 and TRBJ1-2, is DGGITQSPKYLFRKEGQNVTLSCEQNLNHDAMYWYRQDPGQGLRLIYYSQIVNDFQKGDIAEGYSVSREKKESFPLTVTSAQKNPTAFYLCASSTQSGSGGYTFGSGTRLTVV.

At least ten counts were recorded for this clone. The read halts 3 residues ahead of the CDR3 end, with the missing end drawn from the germline J gene. The V gene is TRBV18, the J gene TRBJ2-1; TRBD1 matches at 7 bases. The CDR3 is 16 residues long. The germline CDR1 and CDR2 sequences are KGHSH and LQKENI. V shed 6 bases, J shed 1 base, and the junction held 9 bases outside the gene matches. The covered CDR3 bases are TGTGCCAGCTCGCGCCAGACAGGGAAGTCCTACAATGAG. Translating gives CASSRQTGKSYNE. The entire CDR3 protein reads CASSRQTGKSYNEQFF.

In the case of this clone: The read ends 3 residues early relative to the CDR3; the germline J gene fills the gap. V usage is TRBV11-3 and J usage is TRBJ1-5; 9 bases agree with TRBD1. CDR3 length: 15 amino acids. V dropped 6 bases and J dropped 6; count of bases not matched to a gene: 9. Germline V gene data show CDR1 as SGHNT and CDR2 as YENEEA. The CDR3: CASSIGGQGSQPQHF. Partial CDR3 DNA: TGTGCCAGCAGTATAGGGGGACAGGGTTCTCAGCCC. Full variable domain (missing parts from reference TRBV11-3 and TRBJ1-5): EAGVVQSPRYKIIEKKQPVAFWCNPISGHNTLYWYLQNLGQGPELLIRYENEEAVDDSQLPKDRFSAERLKGVDSTLKIQPAELGDSAVYLCASSIGGQGSQPQHFGDGTRLSIL.

Notes on this clone: With the read ending 3 residues before the CDR3 end, the germline J gene is used to fill in that end. V usage is TRBV5-1 and J usage is TRBJ1-1; no definite D call. There are 13 residues in the CDR3. V was shortened by 1 base and J by 2 bases, with 6 bases between the two germline ends. The germline CDR1 and CDR2 sequences are SGHRS and YFSETQ. The covered CDR3 bases are TGCGCCAGCAGCTTGCGGGGTAACACTGAA. Its protein product is CASSLRGNTE. The CDR3 reads in full as CASSLRGNTEAFF.